These T cell receptor beta chains were read from a single sample in a study of tissue T cells after allogeneic stem cell transplantation. Assay: immunoSEQ multiplex PCR; the TCRdb copy retains only in-frame clones and omits some. This table has about 26,000 clones, 75% to 95% appearing once. The sequencing here drew on blood, taken before transplantation. The receptors originated from a male donor at least 60 years old who later had graft-versus-host disease after an allogeneic stem cell transplant. Each CDR3 is given with its conserved first and last residue. D genes are given only for firm matches. Some rows mark clone size as missing; the rest say once, few, many or name a class of expanded clone.

>.|TRBJ2-1|TRBV2|.
TGTGCCAGCAGTTGGCGGTGGGGGCATGAGCAGTTCTTC
CASSWRWGHEQFF
>.|TRBJ2-6|TRBV5-1|.
TGCGCCAGCAGCTTGGCCGGGGGGCCATCCGGGGCCAACGTCCTGACTTTC
CASSLAGGPSGANVLTF
>TRBD1|TRBJ1-4|TRBV18|.
TGTGCCAGCTCACCACCGACAGGGACTAATGAAAAACTGTTTTTT
CASSPPTGTNEKLFF
>TRBD1|TRBJ2-2|TRBV5-1|.
TGCGCCAGCAGCCCCTCTGGAGCCGGGACAGGGGGCCTCGGGGAGCTGTTTTTT
CASSPSGAGTGGLGELFF
>TRBD1|TRBJ1-6|TRBV6-1|.
TGTGCCAGCAGTGAAGCGGACCGACAGGGGAATTCACCCCTCCACTTT
CASSEADRQGNSPLHF
>.|TRBJ1-2|TRBV2|once
TGTGCCAGCAGTGAAGCGCAACAGTCCTATGGCTACACCTTC
CASSEAQQSYGYTF
>.|TRBJ2-3|TRBV2|.
TGTGCCAGCAGTGCAGAAGTGACAGATACGCAGTATTTT
CASSAEVTDTQYF
>.|TRBJ1-3|TRBV3-1/TRBV3-2|.
TGTGCCAGCAGCCAAGGAAGGGGGGTCACCATATATTTT
CASSQGRGVTIYF
>.|TRBJ1-5|TRBV7-2|.
TGTGCCAGCAGCTCACCACCTTCGCCCCAGCATTTT
CASSSPPSPQHF
>TRBD1|TRBJ1-5|TRBV19|once
TGTGCCAGTAGTAAGGACAGGGGCTACAATCAGCCCCAGCATTTT
CASSKDRGYNQPQHF
>TRBD1|TRBJ1-3|TRBV14|.
TGTGCCAGCAGCCGAGGGACAGAGACATTTCTCTCTGGAAACACCATATATTTT
CASSRGTETFLSGNTIYF
>.|TRBJ1-1|TRBV30|.
TGTGCCTGGAGGCTTTCTTGGACGTCCACTGAAGCTTTCTTT
CAWRLSWTSTEAFF
>.|TRBJ1-2|TRBV6-5|.
TGTGCCATACGAGGGGTTAACTATGGCTACACCTTC
CAIRGVNYGYTF
>TRBD1|TRBJ1-1|TRBV19|.
TGTGCCAGTAGTACTAGACAGGGGGGAAACACTGAAGCTTTCTTT
CASSTRQGGNTEAFF
>TRBD1|TRBJ1-2|TRBV3-1/TRBV3-2|.
TGTGCCAGCAGCCATAGACAGGGATCGGAAGGCTACACCTTC
CASSHRQGSEGYTF
>.|TRBJ2-5|TRBV28|once
TGTGCCAGCAGGGGAGGCAGAGGCCAAGAGACCCAGTACTTC
CASRGGRGQETQYF
>.|TRBJ1-2|TRBV7-3|.
TGTGCCAGCAGCCAGTCACAGGGACTTGGCTACACCTTC
CASSQSQGLGYTF
>TRBD2|TRBJ2-1|TRBV4-1|.
TGCGCCAGCAGCCTCAGACTAGCTCTCGGCAATGAGCAGTTCTTC
CASSLRLALGNEQFF
>.|TRBJ1-4|TRBV10-1|.
TGCGCCAGCAGCCGGGGGTCTGGTGATGAAAAACTGTTTTTT
CASSRGSGDEKLFF
>.|TRBJ1-4|TRBV10-3|.
TGTGCCATCAGTGACGTTGCATTGGTCCAGACCCGAGAAAAACTGTTTTTT
CAISDVALVQTREKLFF
>.|TRBJ2-5|TRBV6-5|.
TGTGCCAGCAGGGATGGGGAGACCCAGTACTTC
CASRDGETQYF
>.|TRBJ2-6|TRBV20-1|.
TGCAGTGCTAGTGTTGGGGCAGCTAGCTCTGGGGCCAATGTCCTGACTTTC
CSASVGAASSGANVLTF
>.|TRBJ1-4|TRBV7-2|.
TGTGCCAGCAGGGCAGGGGTAGAGGAAAAACTGTTTTTT
CASRAGVEEKLFF
>TRBD1|TRBJ2-7|TRBV18|.
TGTGCCAGCTCAAGCGCCGGGACAGGGGACTACGAGCAGTACTTC
CASSSAGTGDYEQYF
>.|TRBJ2-5|TRBV15|.
TGTGCCACCAGCAGAGGTCCTACCCAGTACTTC
CATSRGPTQYF
>.|TRBJ1-1|TRBV12-3/TRBV12-4|.
TGTGCCAGCAGTTTGGGGAAGAACACTGAAGCTTTCTTT
CASSLGKNTEAFF
>.|TRBJ2-2|TRBV28|.
TGTGCCACCAACCGGGACACGGCCGGGGAGCTGTTTTTT
CATNRDTAGELFF
>.|TRBJ2-1|TRBV9|.
.
CASSVTDRGHFGEQFF
>.|TRBJ2-2|TRBV7-7|.
TGTGCCAGCAGCTTTAATCCTTGGGACGGAACCGGGGAGCTGTTTTTT
CASSFNPWDGTGELFF
>.|TRBJ2-1|TRBV7-6|.
TGTGCCAGCAGCTTTTTTAGCGGATCCTACAATGAGCAGTTCTTC
CASSFFSGSYNEQFF
>.|TRBJ1-5|TRBV28|.
TGTGCCAGCAGTTCGGACAGTGGAAATCAGCCCCAGCATTTT
CASSSDSGNQPQHF
>.|TRBJ2-7|TRBV7-2|.
TGTGCCAGCAGCTTTTCGGCTAGCGTTTCCTACGAGCAGTACTTC
CASSFSASVSYEQYF
>.|TRBJ2-5|TRBV24-1|.
TGTGCCACCAGTGACCCCTCAGGGTACCAAGAGACCCAGTACTTC
CATSDPSGYQETQYF
>TRBD1|TRBJ1-1|TRBV10-3|once
TGTGCCATCAGAGAAGACAGGGACAGTGAAGCTTTCTTT
CAIREDRDSEAFF
>TRBD1|TRBJ1-2|TRBV5-4|.
TGTGCCAGCAGCAGGACAGGGGGGGGCTACACCTTC
CASSRTGGGYTF
>.|TRBJ1-1|TRBV9|.
TGTGCCAGCAGCGTAGACTGGGAAACTGAAGCTTTCTTT
CASSVDWETEAFF
>.|TRBJ2-4|TRBV5-4|.
TGTGCCAGCGGGGACCAGGGCAGCTCCAAAAACATTCAGTACTTC
CASGDQGSSKNIQYF
>TRBD1|TRBJ1-4|TRBV2|.
TGTGCCAGCAGTCCGGACAGGGGTAGTGAAAAACTGTTTTTT
CASSPDRGSEKLFF
>TRBD2|TRBJ2-1|TRBV7-2|.
TGTGCCAGCAGCTTAGTCTCTAGCGGGGGTGAGCAGTTCTTC
CASSLVSSGGEQFF
>TRBD1|TRBJ1-1|TRBV7-2|.
TGTGCCAGCAGCTACCACGGGCAGGACAGGACTGAAGCTTTCTTT
CASSYHGQDRTEAFF
>.|TRBJ1-2|TRBV28|.
TGTGCCACCCAGAGGTATGGCTACACCTTC
CATQRYGYTF
>TRBD1|TRBJ1-2|TRBV2|.
TGTGCCAGCAGTCCCAACACAGGGGGTAGCTATGGCTACACCTTC
CASSPNTGGSYGYTF
>.|TRBJ2-3|TRBV25-1|.
TGTGCCAGCAGCTTCTTCGGGGGAGATACGCAGTATTTT
CASSFFGGDTQYF
>.|TRBJ2-2|TRBV29-1|once
TGCAGCGTTATCCCCCGGGGAGCCGGGGAGCTGTTTTTT
CSVIPRGAGELFF
>.|TRBJ1-5|TRBV7-2|.
TGTGCCAGCAGCTTATGGGGTCAGCCCCAGCATTTT
CASSLWGQPQHF
>TRBD1|TRBJ2-2|TRBV7-3|once
TGTGCCAGCAGCTTTACAGGGGGCCTGTACACCGGGGAGCTGTTTTTT
CASSFTGGLYTGELFF
>.|TRBJ1-2|TRBV5-5|.
TGTGCCAGCAGCTCCGGATTCTATGGCTACACCTTC
CASSSGFYGYTF
>.|TRBJ2-1|TRBV11-1|.
TGTGCCAGCAGCCAACGGGGGCTACCTCCCTACAATGAGCAGTTCTTC
CASSQRGLPPYNEQFF